The 3 T cell receptor beta chains in this list originate from one sample, sequenced in a study of blood T cell repertoires in COVID-19. Sequencing was performed with immunoSEQ multiplex PCR; in TCRdb, only in-frame clones are kept and a portion is missing. Of tens of thousands of clones listed, around 81% are singletons. Sequenced material: peripheral blood. These receptors were obtained from a human donor in a cohort sampled during active COVID-19.

The chain carries TRBV19 and TRBJ2-4; D uncertain. CDR1 and CDR2 from the germline V gene are LNHDA and SQIVND (reference sequence). This CDR3 spans 19 amino acids. V was trimmed by 4 bases and J by 0 bases, leaving 22 bases between them. This chain's CDR3 is CASSTGQTRQRLAKNIQYF. The CDR3 DNA sequence: TGTGCCAGTAGTACTGGCCAAACCCGGCAACGACTAGCCAAAAACATTCAGTACTTC.

The CDR3 spells CASSLVAGSTDTQYF. The CDR3 coding sequence is TGTGCCAGCAGCTTGGTAGCGGGGAGCACAGATACGCAGTATTTT. V and J are TRBV5-4 and TRBJ2-3; 8 nucleotides agree with TRBD2. The junction had 0 bases not matched to a gene; V was cut back by 0 bases and J by 0 bases. The CDR3 is 15 residues long. Germline V lookup: CDR1 SGHNT, CDR2 YYREEE (reference sequence).

The chain combines TRBV2 with TRBJ2-1; tentative D call: TRBD1 (5 bases). V gave up 4 bases and J gave up 5 bases, with 9 bases separating them. Germline CDR1 is SNHLY and CDR2 is FYNNEI. This CDR3 has 13 residues. The CDR3 is CASSGQLNNEQFF. CDR3 DNA sequence: TGTGCCAGCAGTGGACAGCTTAACAATGAGCAGTTCTTC.